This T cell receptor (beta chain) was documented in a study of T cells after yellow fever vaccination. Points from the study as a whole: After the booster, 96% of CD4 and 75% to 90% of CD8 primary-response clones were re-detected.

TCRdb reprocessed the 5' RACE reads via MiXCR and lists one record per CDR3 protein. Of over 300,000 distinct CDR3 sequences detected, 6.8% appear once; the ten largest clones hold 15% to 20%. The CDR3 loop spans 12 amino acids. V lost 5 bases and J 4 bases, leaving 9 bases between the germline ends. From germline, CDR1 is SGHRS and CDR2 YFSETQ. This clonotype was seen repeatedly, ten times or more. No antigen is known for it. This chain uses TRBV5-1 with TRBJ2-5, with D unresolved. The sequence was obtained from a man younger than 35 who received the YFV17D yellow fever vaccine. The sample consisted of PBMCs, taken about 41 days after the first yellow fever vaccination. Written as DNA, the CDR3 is TGCGCCAGCAGGGAACTGGGAGAGACCCAGTACTTC. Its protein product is CASRELGETQYF.